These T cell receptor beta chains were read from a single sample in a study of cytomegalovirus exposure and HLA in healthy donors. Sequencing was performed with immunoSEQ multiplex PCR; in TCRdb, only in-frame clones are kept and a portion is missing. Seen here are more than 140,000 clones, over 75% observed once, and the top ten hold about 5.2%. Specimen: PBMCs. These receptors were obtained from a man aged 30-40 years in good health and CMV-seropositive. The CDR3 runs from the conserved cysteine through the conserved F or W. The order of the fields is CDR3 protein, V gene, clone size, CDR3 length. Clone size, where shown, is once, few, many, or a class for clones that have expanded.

CASSENGEAGELFF | TRBV6-1 | once | 14
CASSIGLAGVLNEQFF | TRBV19 | . | 16
CASSLGGTGSGEAFF | TRBV5-1 | . | 15
CASSNPGQGLRELFF | TRBV18 | . | 15
CASSPHATGGNQPQHF | TRBV4-1 | . | 16
CASRTRETQYF | TRBV6-5 | once | 11
CAWSLGLAGVNEQFF | TRBV30 | . | 15
CASSLRGTADTQYF | TRBV28 | . | 14
CASRRGLLQETQYF | TRBV6-5 | . | 14
CASSSPVSMNTEAFF | TRBV4-1 | . | 15
CASSVMAGGNNEQFF | TRBV9 | . | 15
CASSPWTGDGNTIYF | TRBV6-1 | . | 15
CSVAAGSTDTQYF | TRBV29-1 | . | 13
CASSLQAGLGEGYTF | TRBV13 | . | 15
CASSAGLAGDTDTQYF | TRBV9 | . | 16
CASSFLFRDRGLKYEQYF | TRBV27 | . | 18
CASSLALTSGGARNEQFF | TRBV7-8 | . | 18
CASRGPGTGGETYEQYF | TRBV2 | . | 17
CASSLERDREQPQHF | TRBV7-2 | . | 15
CASSFGTGAGGMNEQYF | TRBV27 | . | 17
CASSDQGRGQPQHF | TRBV6-1 | . | 14
CASSAVYQETQYF | TRBV10-1 | . | 13
CASSVTGAKESPLHF | TRBV9 | . | 15
CSVDRVNTEAFF | TRBV29-1 | . | 12
CAISDFTSGTDTQYF | TRBV10-3 | . | 15
CASAMGPSSGNTIYF | TRBV7-2 | once | 15